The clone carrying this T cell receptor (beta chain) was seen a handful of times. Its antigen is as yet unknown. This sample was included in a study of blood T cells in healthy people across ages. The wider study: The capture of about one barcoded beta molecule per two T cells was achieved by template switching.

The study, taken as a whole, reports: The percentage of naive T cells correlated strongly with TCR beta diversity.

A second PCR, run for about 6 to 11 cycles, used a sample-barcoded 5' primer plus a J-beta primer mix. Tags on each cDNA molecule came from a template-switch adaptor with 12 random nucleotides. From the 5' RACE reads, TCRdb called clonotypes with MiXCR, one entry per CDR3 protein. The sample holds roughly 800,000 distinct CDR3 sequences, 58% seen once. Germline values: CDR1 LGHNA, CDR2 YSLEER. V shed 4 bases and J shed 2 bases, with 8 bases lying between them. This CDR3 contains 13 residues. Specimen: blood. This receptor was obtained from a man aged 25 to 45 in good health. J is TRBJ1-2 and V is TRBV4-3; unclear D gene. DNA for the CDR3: TGCGCCAGCAGCCCCCGCGACAACTATGGCTACACCTTC. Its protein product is CASSPRDNYGYTF.